The T cell receptor (beta chain) described here comes from a study of PD-1 blockade in classical Hodgkin lymphoma. As to time point: cycle 4 day 1 (C4D1), after more than five weeks of nivolumab. All patients relapsed after autologous stem cell transplantation, and brentuximab vedotin exposure varied. With magnetic negative selection, CD4+ T cells were purified from PBMCs that had been thawed. Measured with immunoSEQ multiplex PCR; TCRdb has only the in-frame clones, and not every one. The sample includes 30,000 to 40,000 clones, roughly nine tenths of them seen just once. Notes on the study in general: In CD4+ cells, TCR diversity went up significantly by C4D1, but in CD8+ cells it did not. Newly diagnosed patients had diversity similar to the baseline diversity of complete responders.

The CDR3 has 14 residues. Germline V gene lookup returns CDR1 LNHDA and CDR2 SQIVND (reference sequence). After removal of 0 bases from V and 10 bases from J, the junction contained 5 bases not matched to a gene. About this clone itself: Its specificity is not known.

The chain is built from TRBV19 and TRBJ2-4, with TRBD1 identical over 8 bases. The sequence came from a human donor with classical Hodgkin lymphoma. The source was CD4+ T cells from blood, collected before the fourth cycle of nivolumab. The CDR3 DNA reads as TGTGCCAGTAGTATAGATTGGGACAGGAAGATTCAGTACTTC. As protein: CASSIDWDRKIQYF.